These 32 T cell receptor beta chains share one sample of origin, sequenced in a study of neurological immune-mediated disorders. In TCRdb, the 5' RACE reads were re-called with MiXCR into one record per CDR3 protein. The sample records tens of thousands of distinct CDR3 sequences, around 5.2% being singletons. The specimen sequenced was PBMCs. The receptors stem from a woman in her forties or fifties with multiple sclerosis.

The table lists this clonotype with many counts. J is TRBJ2-3 and V is TRBV4-3; the match to TRBD2 covers 9 bases. CDR3 size: 17 residues. Germline trimming cut 0 bases from V and 2 bases from J; bases unmatched to any gene: 6. The germline V gene encodes CDR1 LGHNA and CDR2 YSLEER. The CDR3, as DNA: TGCGCCAGCAGCCAAGATCTATTAGCGGGGGACACAGATACGCAGTATTTT. Its protein product is CASSQDLLAGDTDTQYF.

This clonotype came up many times. The rearrangement joins TRBV20-1 to TRBJ2-1; 11 bases map to TRBD1. The length of the CDR3 is 16 residues. The V and J ends lost 2 bases and 8 bases, in that order; junction bases with no gene match: 11. CDR1 and CDR2 (germline): DFQATT, SNEGSKA (reference sequence). Written as DNA, the CDR3 is TGCAGTGCTAGACTCACCTCCGGGACAGGGGGACATGAGCAGTTCTTC. This codes for CSARLTSGTGGHEQFF.

This clonotype was counted many times. The rearrangement links TRBV5-1 to TRBJ1-6; D is undetermined. The CDR3 covers 14 residues. CDR1 and CDR2 (germline): SGHRS, YFSETQ. V lost 2 bases and J lost 7, with 10 bases in between. CDR3 in amino acids: CASSLRAENSPLHF. The CDR3 DNA reads TGCGCCAGCAGCTTAAGGGCTGAGAATTCACCCCTCCACTTT.

This chain joins TRBV6-2 or TRBV6-3 and TRBJ2-3; D is unclear. Germline-derived CDR1 and CDR2 are MNHEY and SVGEGT. This CDR3 spans 11 amino acids. V shed 7 bases and J shed 6 bases, with 8 bases lying between them. The CDR3: CASTYGDTQYF. CDR3 sequence (DNA): TGTGCCAGCACCTACGGGGATACGCAGTATTTT.

This clonotype has at least ten counts. The chain couples TRBV5-1 to TRBJ2-5; 7 bases fit TRBD1. CDR3 length equals 15 residues. Germline V CDR1 and CDR2: SGHRS, YFSETQ. Trimming at V came to 4 bases and at J to 2 bases, leaving 8 bases not matched to a gene. Here the CDR3 reads CASSRWTGPQETQYF. CDR3 in DNA: TGCGCCAGCAGCCGCTGGACAGGTCCACAAGAGACCCAGTACTTC.

This clonotype has ten or more counts. One end of the junction does not line up with germline, which may come from a read error. The chain employs TRBV4-1 and TRBJ1-2; D is unclear. Germline V gene lookup returns CDR1 MGHRA and CDR2 YSYEKL. This CDR3 comprises 14 residues. CDR3: CASSVDGSYYGYTF. The CDR3 region has the DNA TGCGCCAGCAGCGTTGACGGCTCCTACTACGGCTACACCTTC.

This clonotype was detected many times. The rearrangement joins TRBV5-6 to TRBJ2-1, with 11 bases lining up with TRBD1. Germline CDR1 reads SGHDT; CDR2 reads YYEEEE. This CDR3 comprises 15 residues. V dropped 1 base and J dropped 6; count of bases not matched to a gene: 3. CDR3 nucleotide sequence: TGTGCCAGCAGCTTGCCCGGGACAGGGGGCAATGAGCAGTTCTTC. It translates to CASSLPGTGGNEQFF. Full variable domain (remainder filled in from reference TRBV5-6 and TRBJ2-1): DAGVTQSPTHLIKTRGQQVTLRCSPKSGHDTVSWYQQALGQGPQFIFQYYEEEERQRGNFPDRFSGHQFPNYSSELNVNALLLGDSALYLCASSLPGTGGNEQFFGPGTRLTVL.

This clonotype showed up many times. CDR3 residues: CSLTQGLLTSPLHF. CDR3 coding DNA: TGCAGTCTTACCCAGGGTCTTCTTACGTCACCCCTCCACTTT. The chain recombines TRBV20-1 with TRBJ1-6; D possibly corresponds to TRBD1 (5 bases). Per germline, CDR1 DFQATT and CDR2 SNEGSKA (reference sequence). This CDR3 is built from 14 residues. V dropped 8 bases and J dropped 10 bases, with 21 bases sitting between them.

This clonotype occurred many times. The chain is built from TRBV5-5 and TRBJ2-7; D is possibly TRBD2 (6 bases). V was pared by 1 base and J by 4 bases, with 12 bases between. The germline V gene encodes CDR1 SGHKS and CDR2 YYEKEE (reference sequence). This CDR3 is 14 amino acids long. The CDR3 region has the DNA TGTGCCAGCAGCTTGAACGGGGGATCGTACGAGCAGTACGTC. This sequence encodes CASSLNGGSYEQYV.

This clonotype was counted at least ten times. The chain recombines TRBV20-1 with TRBJ2-7; TRBD2 aligns across 8 bases. The CDR3 sequence is 13 residues long. CDR1 is DFQATT and CDR2 is SNEGSKA in the germline V gene (reference sequence). J gave up 1 base and V 7 bases, and 6 bases lay outside the gene matches. The CDR3 here is CSVRGGSSYEQYV. The CDR3 DNA reads as TGCAGTGTTCGGGGGGGCTCTTCCTACGAGCAGTACGTC.

At least ten counts were recorded for this clonotype. This rearrangement joins TRBV6-1 to TRBJ1-1; no firm D call. V lost 3 bases and J lost 4, with 3 bases in between. The germline V gene encodes CDR1 MNHNS and CDR2 SASEGT. The CDR3 has 11 amino acids. The CDR3 region is CASSEGTEAFF. The CDR3 DNA reads TGTGCCAGCAGTGAGGGCACTGAAGCTTTCTTT.

This clonotype has a count of ten or more. The rearrangement uses TRBV10-3 and TRBJ2-2; 7 positions agree with TRBD1. The trim removed 2 bases at V and 5 bases at J, leaving 5 bases unmatched. The CDR3 totals 15 residues. Germline V gene sequence: CDR1 ENHRY, CDR2 SYGVKD. CDR3: CAISEPPQGTGELFF. CDR3 sequence (DNA): TGTGCCATCAGTGAGCCGCCACAGGGGACCGGGGAGCTGTTTTTT.

The chain couples TRBV7-2 to TRBJ2-5, with D perhaps TRBD1 or TRBD2 (6 bases each). V was cut by 1 base and J by 9 bases, with 12 bases left in between. CDR3 size: 13 residues. CDR1 is SGHTA and CDR2 is FQGNSA in the germline V gene. DNA for the CDR3: TGTGCCAGCAGCTTAGACAGGGAGGCACCCCAGTACTTC. Translation: CASSLDREAPQYF.

This clonotype was observed at least ten times. This chain joins TRBV6-5 and TRBJ1-2, with unresolved D. V lost 2 bases and J lost 7, with 11 bases in between. Looked up from germline, CDR1 is MNHEY and CDR2 is SVGAGI. The CDR3 is 13 residues long. CDR3 loop: CASSYRVFTGYTF. The CDR3 DNA reads TGTGCCAGCAGTTACCGGGTTTTCACTGGCTACACCTTC.

This clonotype was counted ten times or more. The chain employs TRBV10-3 and TRBJ2-5; D could derive from TRBD1 or TRBD2 (5 bases each). Germline V CDR1 and CDR2: ENHRY, SYGVKD. CDR3 length: 16 residues. V gave up 6 bases and J gave up 2 bases, with 19 bases separating them. The CDR3 reads CAISGRTRGDQETQYF. Written as DNA, the CDR3 is TGTGCCATCAGCGGACGGACGAGAGGGGATCAAGAGACCCAGTACTTC.

This clonotype showed up many times. The V and J genes are TRBV7-9 and TRBJ1-1; 7 bases are a match to TRBD1. The CDR3 covers 13 residues. With V trimmed by 5 bases and J by 6 bases, 6 bases remained unmatched. Germline CDR1 is SEHNR and CDR2 is FQNEAQ (reference sequence). CDR3 DNA sequence: TGTGCCAGCAGCGGACCACAGGGGTCTGAAGCTTTCTTT. This encodes CASSGPQGSEAFF.

This clonotype occurred many times. The chain carries TRBV6-1 and TRBJ2-5, with 8 bases matching TRBD2. Germline V gene sequence: CDR1 MNHNS, CDR2 SASEGT. V dropped 10 bases and J dropped 4; count of bases not matched to a gene: 14. The CDR3 covers 15 residues. CDR3 nucleotides: TGTGCCACCTATACCGGGACTAGAGGACGAGAGACCCAGTACTTC. This encodes CATYTGTRGRETQYF.

This clonotype was observed many times. The rearrangement joins TRBV11-2 to TRBJ2-3, with a weak D call TRBD2 (6 bases). Trimming took off 3 bases at V and 2 bases at J, with 12 bases between the two ends. This CDR3 region has 15 residues. Germline values: CDR1 SGHAT, CDR2 FQNNGV. This CDR3 reads CASSFAGLTTDTQYF. DNA of the CDR3: TGTGCCAGCAGCTTTGCGGGACTCACCACAGATACGCAGTATTTT.

This clonotype was picked up many times. The rearrangement uses TRBV20-1 and TRBJ1-4; 10 bases line up with TRBD1. CDR3 length equals 16 residues. Unmatched junction bases numbered 11, after V lost 2 bases and J lost 8 bases. Germline values: CDR1 DFQATT, CDR2 SNEGSKA (reference sequence). The CDR3 sequence is CSARRTGTGVYEKLFF. CDR3 nucleotide sequence: TGCAGTGCTAGAAGGACCGGGACAGGGGTGTACGAAAAACTGTTTTTT.

This clonotype was observed many times. The genes are TRBV6-4 and TRBJ2-1; D ambiguous. Trimming took 0 bases from V and 5 from J, leaving 8 bases between them. The CDR3 extends over 14 amino acids. Germline V gene lookup returns CDR1 MRHNA and CDR2 SNTAGT. The CDR3, as DNA: TGTGCCAGCAGTGACTCAGAGGAGAACAATGAGCAGTTCTTC. The encoded protein is CASSDSEENNEQFF.

This clonotype was seen more than once but under ten times. The chain has TRBV28 and TRBJ2-7; D not certain. The germline V and J ends were trimmed by 3 bases and 5 bases, with 8 bases remaining between them. From germline, CDR1 is MDHEN and CDR2 SYDVKM. This CDR3 contains 12 residues. CDR3 nucleotide sequence: TGTGCCAGCAGTTTTGCCCGCGACGAGCAGTACTTC. Protein product: CASSFARDEQYF.

This clonotype was recorded many times. The J gene is TRBJ2-5, the V gene TRBV28; the D is unclear. The CDR3 sequence is 13 residues long. Trimming stripped 2 bases from V and 2 bases from J, with 6 bases between. The germline CDR1 and CDR2 sequences are MDHEN and SYDVKM. The CDR3 sequence is CASSLIAQETQYF. DNA of the CDR3: TGTGCCAGCAGTTTAATAGCTCAAGAGACCCAGTACTTC.

This clonotype has at least ten counts. This chain joins TRBV20-1 and TRBJ1-1, with D possibly matching TRBD1 (6 bases). The germline V and J ends were trimmed by 3 bases and 4 bases, with 18 bases remaining between them. The CDR3 covers 15 residues. Germline V gives CDR1 DFQATT, CDR2 SNEGSKA (reference sequence). The CDR3 DNA reads as TGCAGTGCTAGGAGGGGGTTGTTGGGATCCACTGAAGCTTTCTTT. Translated: CSARRGLLGSTEAFF.

This clonotype has ten or more counts. The chain recombines TRBV5-1 with TRBJ2-2; the D gene is possibly TRBD2 (6 bases). The ends were cut back, 3 bases at V and 1 base at J, with 13 bases in the middle. This CDR3 has 16 amino acids. Germline CDR1 and CDR2: SGHRS and YFSETQ. CDR3 DNA: TGCGCCAGCAGCTCAAGTTACGGGGGGAACACCGGGGAGCTGTTTTTT. It translates to CASSSSYGGNTGELFF.

This clonotype occurred many times. The rearrangement uses TRBV20-1 and TRBJ1-6, with 7 bases that match TRBD1. J lost 6 bases, V lost 3 bases, and 14 bases had no gene match. The CDR3 is 17 residues long. Per the germline V gene, CDR1 is DFQATT and CDR2 is SNEGSKA (reference sequence). The CDR3 DNA is TGCAGTGCTAGCCTAAGCATGATGGGACAGTTTAATTCACCCCTCCACTTT. It codes for CSASLSMMGQFNSPLHF.

As to this clonotype: The junction departs from the called germline gene at one end, perhaps through a read error. The chain carries TRBV12-5 and TRBJ1-5; maybe TRBD1 (5 bases). There are 13 residues in the CDR3. CDR1 LGHNT and CDR2 FRNRAP come from the germline V gene. CDR3 residues: CASGLTGDKSQNF. The CDR3 coding sequence is TGTGCTAGTGGTTTGACAGGTGACAAGTCCCAGAATTTT.

This clonotype was observed a few times. The J gene is TRBJ2-3, the V gene TRBV29-1; 7 bases are a match to TRBD1. V dropped 3 bases and J dropped 2; count of bases not matched to a gene: 5. The length of the CDR3 is 14 residues. Germline-derived CDR1 and CDR2 are SQVTM and ANQGSEA. The CDR3 DNA is TGCAGCGTTGAGAAAGGGACAGTCACAGATACGCAGTATTTT. This sequence encodes CSVEKGTVTDTQYF.

This clonotype occurred many times. The V and J genes are TRBV5-1 and TRBJ1-1, with a tentative D call TRBD1 (6 bases). Looked up from germline, CDR1 is SGHRS and CDR2 is YFSETQ. The V end lost 2 bases, the J end lost 4 bases, and 12 bases lay between the germline ends. This CDR3 has 14 amino acids. CDR3 sequence reads: CASSLVTGRTEAFF. CDR3 bases: TGCGCCAGCAGCTTAGTCACAGGGCGCACTGAAGCTTTCTTT.

There are many counts of this clonotype. The V and J genes are TRBV5-1 and TRBJ1-5; no reliable D call. This CDR3 comprises 15 residues. Germline V gives CDR1 SGHRS, CDR2 YFSETQ. V was pared by 1 base and J by 0 bases, with 8 bases between. The DNA for the CDR3 is TGCGCCAGCAGCTTGTTGGGGTCTAGCAATCAGCCCCAGCATTTT. The encoded protein is CASSLLGSSNQPQHF.

This clonotype has at least ten counts. The chain recombines TRBV10-3 with TRBJ2-3; 8 bases map to TRBD2. Per germline, CDR1 ENHRY and CDR2 SYGVKD. The V gene end was trimmed by 4 bases and the J gene end by 2 bases; junction bases not matched to a gene: 8. The CDR3 length is 16 residues. The CDR3 nucleotides read TGTGCCATCAGTGTGACGCGGGGGGCCTACACAGATACGCAGTATTTT. Translation: CAISVTRGAYTDTQYF.

This clonotype was recorded many times. V and J are TRBV12-3 or TRBV12-4 and TRBJ2-5, with a tentative D call TRBD1 (5 bases). The CDR3 sequence is 15 residues long. Between the trimmed V and J ends, which lost 4 bases and 4 bases, there was a span of 16 bases. Here the CDR3 DNA reads TGTGCCAGCAGTTCCTCTGGATCTGGGGCAGAGACCCAGTACTTC. This gives the protein CASSSSGSGAETQYF.

In its sample, this clonotype was seen many times. V is TRBV5-1 and J is TRBJ2-3, with 7 positions matching TRBD2. The CDR3 runs to 15 residues. After removal of 2 bases from V and 3 bases from J, the junction contained 6 bases not matched to a gene. CDR1 and CDR2 from the germline V gene are SGHRS and YFSETQ. The CDR3 DNA is TGCGCCAGCAGCTTACGGGGGGTTGGGACAGATACGCAGTATTTT. Translation: CASSLRGVGTDTQYF.